The TCR beta chain under discussion was sequenced for a study of cytomegalovirus exposure and HLA in healthy donors. PCR amplification relied on 60 Vbeta primers (plus 13 Jbeta primers). Clones were read by immunoSEQ multiplex PCR, and TCRdb kept only the in-frame ones, dropping some. The sample shows about 160,000 clones, 70% to 85% of them seen only once. The germline gives CDR1 SGHTA, CDR2 FQGTGA. Trimming removed 5 bases from V and 6 bases from J; junction bases left unmatched: 9. The CDR3 extends over 15 amino acids. The TCR sequence derives from a man over 45 in good health and CMV-seropositive. The chain links TRBV7-3 to TRBJ2-1, with TRBD2 matching over 8 bases. Sequenced: PBMCs. The CDR3 loop is CASSTGTRSGNEQFF. The CDR3 region has the DNA TGTGCCAGCAGCACCGGGACTAGATCGGGCAATGAGCAGTTCTTC.